These 21 T cell receptor beta chains share one sample of origin, sequenced in a study of shared clonotypes between healthy human individuals. Libraries were prepared by immunoSEQ multiplex PCR; TCRdb keeps only in-frame clonotypes and omits some of them. The repertoire holds about 2.3 million clones, just over 90% seen once, with about 0.39% in the top ten. Sequenced: naive CD4+ T cells from PBMCs. Subset given: CD45RA+ positively selected. The receptors originated from a man aged 18-30 years in good health. Some clones in this sample may be carry-over from other donors' samples.

The V call is TRBV2, the J call TRBJ1-1; TRBD1 might be the D (6 bases). The CDR3 contains 13 residues. The ends were cut back, 3 bases at V and 12 bases at J, with 17 bases in the middle. Germline V gene lookup returns CDR1 SNHLY and CDR2 FYNNEI. The CDR3 region has the DNA TGTGCCAGCAGTGATCTGGGGGCAGGGAGGCCTTTCTTT. Translating gives CASSDLGAGRPFF. Using reference TRBV2 and TRBJ1-1 for the parts outside the CDR3, the full variable domain is EPEVTQTPSHQVTQMGQEVILRCVPISNHLYFYWYRQILGQKVEFLVSFYNNEISEKSEIFDDQFSVERPDGSNFTLKIRSTKLEDSAMYFCASSDLGAGRPFFGQGTRLTVV.

J is TRBJ1-5 and V is TRBV30, with 7 bases fitting TRBD1. Germline CDR1 and CDR2: GTSNPN and SVGIG (reference sequence). The V gene end was trimmed by 3 bases and the J gene end by 4 bases; junction bases not matched to a gene: 9. The CDR3 contains 15 residues. In DNA, the CDR3 is TGTGCCTGGAGCGGACAGGCGGGGAAGAATCAGCCCCAGCATTTT. Encoded protein: CAWSGQAGKNQPQHF.

Of note for this clone: This sample also contains other DNA sequences that code for the same CDR3. The V gene is TRBV7-2, the J gene TRBJ2-3; D is unclear. V lost 0 bases and J 6 bases, leaving 13 bases between the germline ends. Germline V gives CDR1 SGHTA, CDR2 FQGNSA. The CDR3 has 15 residues. The CDR3 protein is CASSLAGGFGDTQYF. The CDR3 DNA follows: TGTGCCAGCAGCTTAGCCGGCGGTTTTGGGGATACGCAGTATTTT.

As regards this clone: Other DNA sequences within the sample encode an identical CDR3. The chain has TRBV11-2 and TRBJ2-5, with D perhaps TRBD2 (6 bases). In germline, CDR1 is SGHAT, CDR2 FQNNGV. Trimming removed 4 bases at V and 5 bases at J, with 11 bases between. This CDR3 has 13 amino acids. The CDR3 here is CASSSGVGETQYF. In DNA, the CDR3 is TGTGCCAGCAGCTCGGGAGTCGGGGAGACCCAGTACTTC.

This clone was picked up one time. This rearrangement joins TRBV28 to TRBJ2-7; 9 nucleotides match TRBD1. The CDR3 consists of 15 residues. The V gene's germline CDR1 is MDHEN and CDR2 SYDVKM. V dropped 4 bases and J dropped 5; count of bases not matched to a gene: 9. DNA of the CDR3: TGTGCCAGCAGTTCCCCGACAGGGGGGAGACACGAGCAGTACTTC. Protein sequence: CASSSPTGGRHEQYF.

A remark on this clone: The sample carries other DNA sequences with the same CDR3. J is TRBJ1-2 and V is TRBV2, with no clear D. Germline V lookup: CDR1 SNHLY, CDR2 FYNNEI. The germline V and J ends were trimmed by 8 bases and 4 bases, with 11 bases remaining between them. This CDR3 contains 12 residues. The CDR3 sequence: CASRTDSYGYTF. CDR3 nucleotides: TGTGCCAGCCGGACGGACTCCTATGGCTACACCTTC. Looking up the rest from reference TRBV2 and TRBJ1-2 gives the full variable domain: EPEVTQTPSHQVTQMGQEVILRCVPISNHLYFYWYRQILGQKVEFLVSFYNNEISEKSEIFDDQFSVERPDGSNFTLKIRSTKLEDSAMYFCASRTDSYGYTFGSGTRLTVV.

The chain recombines TRBV4-3 with TRBJ1-4, with a possible D match to TRBD1 (5 bases). V shed 1 base and J shed 0 bases, with 15 bases lying between them. This CDR3 has 18 residues. Germline V gene data show CDR1 as LGHNA and CDR2 as YSLEER. Here the CDR3 reads CASSQGTAGSATNEKLFF. DNA of the CDR3: TGCGCCAGCAGCCAAGGGACGGCAGGGTCTGCAACTAATGAAAAACTGTTTTTT.

The CDR3: CASSYQAEGDDYGYTF. The DNA for the CDR3 is TGCGCCAGCAGCTATCAGGCGGAAGGGGACGACTATGGCTACACCTTC. This chain connects TRBV5-1 to TRBJ1-2, with D possibly TRBD1 on 5 matching bases. Per the germline V gene, CDR1 is SGHRS and CDR2 is YFSETQ. Trimming took 3 bases from V and 3 from J, leaving 18 bases between them. The CDR3 has 16 amino acids.

The DNA of the CDR3 is TGTGCCAGCAGCGAACGCCCTGCGGATCAGCCCCAGCATTTT. Translated: CASSERPADQPQHF. The gene calls are TRBV5-4 and TRBJ1-5, with unresolved D. The CDR3 consists of 14 residues. The germline V and J ends were trimmed by 4 bases and 5 bases, with 13 bases remaining between them. Germline CDR1 reads SGHNT; CDR2 reads YYREEE (reference sequence).

The chain recombines TRBV7-2 with TRBJ2-7, with D possibly TRBD2 on 6 matching bases. The CDR3 is 15 residues long. Trimming took off 2 bases at V and 0 bases at J, with 11 bases between the two ends. Germline V gene data show CDR1 as SGHTA and CDR2 as FQGNSA. The CDR3 spells CASSLWGLSSYEQYF. CDR3 in DNA: TGTGCCAGCAGCTTATGGGGACTTAGCTCCTACGAGCAGTACTTC.

The chain has TRBV5-4 and TRBJ2-1; 7 bases are a match to TRBD2. The CDR3 spans 14 residues. Germline CDR1 reads SGHNT; CDR2 reads YYREEE (reference sequence). The junction had 7 bases not matched to a gene; V was cut back by 0 bases and J by 10 bases. The CDR3: CASSLEGGPREQFF. DNA for the CDR3: TGTGCCAGCAGCTTGGAGGGAGGGCCCCGGGAGCAGTTCTTC.

The V gene is TRBV30, the J gene TRBJ2-3; no reliable D call. V was clipped by 2 bases and J by 2 bases, with 5 bases between them. This CDR3 has 12 amino acids. Germline CDR1 is GTSNPN and CDR2 is SVGIG (reference sequence). This CDR3 reads CAWSPNTDTQYF. CDR3 DNA: TGTGCCTGGAGTCCAAACACAGATACGCAGTATTTT.

V and J are TRBV9 and TRBJ2-2, with TRBD2 matching over 9 bases. The CDR3 has 18 amino acids. Germline loops: CDR1 SGDLS, CDR2 YYNGEE. The J segment lost 7 bases and the V segment lost 0 bases, leaving 13 bases of the junction unmatched. CDR3 sequence: CASSVASIAGAGGGELFF. The CDR3 DNA follows: TGTGCCAGCAGCGTAGCTTCGATAGCGGGAGCGGGTGGCGGGGAGCTGTTTTTT.

The sample holds a few counts of this clone. This sequence joins TRBV2 and TRBJ2-1, with TRBD2 matching 8 bases. Trimming took 4 bases from V and 3 from J; bases not matched to a gene: 11. Germline CDR1 is SNHLY and CDR2 is FYNNEI. CDR3 length: 17 amino acids. The DNA of the CDR3 is TGTGCCAGCAGTGGGGGAGCTAGCGGGCAGTTCTACAATGAGCAGTTCTTC. It is translated as CASSGGASGQFYNEQFF.

Comments on this clone: Other DNA sequences in the same sample also yield this CDR3. The rearrangement uses TRBV6-5 and TRBJ2-2; TRBD1 might be the D (5 bases). The V end was cut by 6 bases, the J end by 6 bases, with 11 bases between. There are 13 residues in the CDR3. CDR1 is MNHEY, CDR2 SVGAGI, per germline. The CDR3 loop is CASSPRVAGELFF. The CDR3, as DNA: TGTGCCAGCAGCCCCAGGGTAGCCGGGGAGCTGTTTTTT.

The J gene is TRBJ2-5, the V gene TRBV7-3; 11 bases line up with TRBD2. The CDR3 has 16 amino acids. Germline CDR1 and CDR2: SGHTA and FQGTGA. V was clipped by 5 bases and J by 2 bases; unmatched bases: 7. The CDR3 bases are TGTGCCAGCAGCCCAACCGGGACTAGCGGTCAAGAGACCCAGTACTTC. This sequence encodes CASSPTGTSGQETQYF. The entire variable domain, with the rest obtained from reference TRBV7-3 and TRBJ2-5, is as follows: GAGVSQTPSNKVTEKGKYVELRCDPISGHTALYWYRQSLGQGPEFLIYFQGTGAADDSGLPNDRFFAVRPEGSVSTLKIQRTERGDSAVYLCASSPTGTSGQETQYFGPGTRLLVL.

The chain combines TRBV10-3 with TRBJ2-3, with TRBD2 as a possible D gene (5 bases). CDR3 length equals 16 residues. Germline-derived CDR1 and CDR2 are ENHRY and SYGVKD. V shed 0 bases and J shed 0 bases, with 10 bases lying between them. The CDR3 nucleotides are TGTGCCATCAGTGAGTCGAGCGGTTCTAGCACAGATACGCAGTATTTT. Translation: CAISESSGSSTDTQYF.

This chain connects TRBV7-2 to TRBJ2-1, with 8 bases fitting TRBD2. CDR3 length: 15 residues. V lost 2 bases to trimming and J lost 4 bases; unmatched junction nucleotides: 4. The germline V gene has CDR1 SGHTA and CDR2 FQGNSA. For the CDR3, the DNA is TGTGCCAGCAGCTTAAGGAGCGGGAGATACAATGAGCAGTTCTTC. It is translated as CASSLRSGRYNEQFF.

The chain recombines TRBV10-3 with TRBJ2-6; D perhaps matches TRBD2 (6 bases). CDR1 is ENHRY, CDR2 SYGVKD, per germline. Trimming took off 4 bases at V and 0 bases at J, with 7 bases between the two ends. The CDR3 sequence is 15 residues long. CDR3 bases: TGTGCCATCAGTGCGGGGGTCTCTGGGGCCAACGTCCTGACTTTC. Translated: CAISAGVSGANVLTF.

CDR3: CASSPAPPGSYNEQFF. CDR3 DNA sequence: TGCGCCAGCAGCCCCGCCCCGCCCGGGTCCTACAATGAGCAGTTCTTC. The V gene is TRBV5-1, the J gene TRBJ2-1; unclear D gene. The CDR3 extends over 16 amino acids. V dropped 4 bases and J dropped 1 base, with 15 bases sitting between them. Germline-derived CDR1 and CDR2 are SGHRS and YFSETQ.

This clone has just one count. The V and J genes are TRBV5-1 and TRBJ2-7, with TRBD2 as a possible D gene (7 bases). Germline V gene data show CDR1 as SGHRS and CDR2 as YFSETQ. CDR3 length: 13 residues. The V end was cut by 4 bases, the J end by 4 bases, with 12 bases between. CDR3 protein: CASSTGRGYEQYF. DNA of the CDR3: TGCGCCAGCAGCACGGGGAGGGGGTACGAGCAGTACTTC.